Following are 22 T cell receptor beta chains from one sample sequenced in a study of blood T cell repertoires in COVID-19. Profiling relied on immunoSEQ multiplex PCR, and the TCRdb table lists in-frame clones only, not all of them. The data hold about 42,000 clones, with around 91% observed a single time. The specimen sequenced was peripheral blood. These TCRs come from a young man with active or convalescent COVID-19.

This sequence joins TRBV29-1 and TRBJ2-3, with D possibly being TRBD2 (5 bases). The V gene's germline CDR1 is SQVTM and CDR2 ANQGSEA. The CDR3 is 15 residues long. V lost 3 bases and J lost 1, with 14 bases in between. The CDR3 nucleotides read TGCAGCGTTGATAACGTGGGGAGAGGCACAGATACGCAGTATTTT. This sequence encodes CSVDNVGRGTDTQYF.

This chain links TRBV7-2 with TRBJ2-1; TRBD1 agrees at 7 bases. The germline gives CDR1 SGHTA, CDR2 FQGNSA. Trimming at V came to 1 base and at J to 4 bases, leaving 7 bases not matched to a gene. This CDR3 has 16 residues. Here the CDR3 DNA reads TGTGCCAGCAGCTTAGTTAACAGGGGCATTTACAATGAGCAGTTCTTC. Translated, it gives CASSLVNRGIYNEQFF. The variable domain in full, with the rest retrieved from reference TRBV7-2 and TRBJ2-1, is GAGVSQSPSNKVTEKGKDVELRCDPISGHTALYWYRQSLGQGLEFLIYFQGNSAPDKSGLPSDRFSAERTGGSVSTLTIQRTQQEDSAVYLCASSLVNRGIYNEQFFGPGTRLTVL.

V gene TRBV10-3 combines with J gene TRBJ1-1, with D possibly TRBD1 on 6 matching bases. CDR3 length equals 13 residues. CDR1 is ENHRY and CDR2 is SYGVKD in the germline V gene. Trimming cost V 5 bases and J 1 base, with 8 bases left between them. The CDR3 loop is CAISSGQNTEAFF. The CDR3 bases are TGTGCCATCAGTTCGGGACAGAACACTGAAGCTTTCTTT.

The chain uses TRBV19 and TRBJ1-5; unclear D gene. Trimming removed 7 bases from V and 0 bases from J, with 10 bases in between. The V gene's germline CDR1 is LNHDA and CDR2 SQIVND (reference sequence). The CDR3 spans 14 residues. This CDR3 is CASTIRFSNQPQHF. In DNA form, the CDR3 reads TGTGCCAGTACTATCAGGTTTAGCAATCAGCCCCAGCATTTT.

The chain is built from TRBV20-1 and TRBJ2-3; possible D gene TRBD2, 5 bases. The CDR3 runs to 13 residues. Trimming removed 5 bases from V and 0 bases from J, with 9 bases in between. Germline loops: CDR1 DFQATT, CDR2 SNEGSKA (reference sequence). This CDR3 reads CSAGAGSTDTQYF. As DNA, the CDR3 is TGCAGTGCTGGTGCGGGTAGCACAGATACGCAGTATTTT.

CDR3 sequence reads: CASSLRQAGELFF. The CDR3 coding sequence is TGCGCCAGCAGCTTGAGGCAGGCCGGGGAGCTGTTTTTT. This chain uses TRBV5-1 with TRBJ2-2; D is unclear. V gave up 1 base and J gave up 6 bases, with 7 bases separating them. The CDR3 has 13 amino acids. Germline V lookup: CDR1 SGHRS, CDR2 YFSETQ.

The chain couples TRBV6-5 to TRBJ1-2; D possibly corresponds to TRBD1 (6 bases). V lost 9 bases, J lost 7 bases, and 18 bases lay in between. Germline-derived CDR1 and CDR2 are MNHEY and SVGAGI. There are 13 residues in the CDR3. The CDR3 nucleotides are TGTGCCAGTTATCCAACAGGGAGTGGTGGCTACACCTTC. This encodes CASYPTGSGGYTF.

The rearrangement uses TRBV2 and TRBJ2-5; 12 bases align to TRBD2. This CDR3 contains 13 residues. CDR1 SNHLY and CDR2 FYNNEI come from the germline V gene. Trimming cost V 10 bases and J 2 bases; bases outside gene matches: 2. For the CDR3, the DNA is TGTGCCACCGGACTAGCGGGACAAGAGACCCAGTACTTC. This translates into CATGLAGQETQYF.

The CDR3 reads CASSQGPSGDPYEQYF. CDR3 coding DNA: TGCGCCAGCAGCCAGGGACCTAGCGGAGATCCCTACGAGCAGTACTTC. J is TRBJ2-7 and V is TRBV4-1, with TRBD2 matching over 7 bases. The V gene's germline CDR1 is MGHRA and CDR2 YSYEKL. The length of the CDR3 is 16 residues. The J segment lost 2 bases and the V segment lost 3 bases, leaving 10 bases of the junction unmatched.

This CDR3 reads CASSYDRYYEQYV. The CDR3 nucleotides read TGTGCCAGCAGTTACGACAGATACTACGAGCAGTACGTC. The chain employs TRBV6-2 or TRBV6-3 and TRBJ2-7, with D possibly matching TRBD1 (5 bases). V lost 2 bases and J lost 3, with 8 bases in between. The CDR3 sequence is 13 residues long. Germline-derived CDR1 and CDR2 are MNHEY and SVGEGT.

The chain recombines TRBV19 with TRBJ1-6; 9 nucleotides match TRBD1. The CDR3 is 14 residues long. V shed 4 bases and J 9 bases; nucleotides not matched to a gene: 4. Germline-derived CDR1 and CDR2 are LNHDA and SQIVND (reference sequence). The chain's CDR3 is CASSTGQGVSPLHF. The DNA of the CDR3 is TGTGCCAGTAGTACGGGACAGGGAGTTTCACCCCTCCACTTT.

The V and J genes are TRBV29-1 and TRBJ2-1; the match to TRBD2 covers 12 bases. J gave up 15 bases and V 3 bases, and 6 bases lay outside the gene matches. The germline gives CDR1 SQVTM, CDR2 ANQGSEA. CDR3 size: 12 residues. The CDR3 DNA is TGCAGCGTTGAGCTAGCGGGGGGGTTTGGGTTCTTC. Translation gives CSVELAGGFGFF.

The V call is TRBV7-9, the J call TRBJ2-5; D might be TRBD1 (6 bases). This CDR3 is built from 12 residues. Germline V CDR1 and CDR2: SEHNR, FQNEAQ (reference sequence). V lost 6 bases, J lost 4 bases, and 9 bases lay in between. CDR3 sequence: CASRPDRETQYF. CDR3 coding DNA: TGTGCCAGCAGACCGGACAGAGAGACCCAGTACTTC.

The rearrangement links TRBV6-6 to TRBJ2-7, with 8 bases that match TRBD1. Germline CDR1 MNHNY, CDR2 SVGAGI (reference sequence). The CDR3 is 14 amino acids. Trimming cost V 6 bases and J 4 bases; bases outside gene matches: 8. CDR3: CASRSGGAAYEQYF. Here the CDR3 DNA reads TGTGCCAGCAGGTCAGGGGGCGCGGCGTACGAGCAGTACTTC.

The V gene is TRBV7-6, the J gene TRBJ2-6, with D maybe TRBD1 (5 bases). This CDR3 comprises 17 residues. V was cut by 1 base and J by 0 bases, with 10 bases left in between. Per the germline V gene, CDR1 is SGHVS and CDR2 is FNYEAQ. This CDR3 is CASSLGQLHSGANVLTF. The CDR3, as DNA: TGTGCCAGCAGCTTAGGACAGCTCCACTCTGGGGCCAACGTCCTGACTTTC. The full variable domain, rest sourced from reference TRBV7-6 and TRBJ2-6, is GAGVSQSPRYKVTKRGQDVALRCDPISGHVSLYWYRQALGQGPEFLTYFNYEAQQDKSGLPNDRFSAERPEGSISTLTIQRTEQRDSAMYRCASSLGQLHSGANVLTFGAGSRLTVL.

The chain employs TRBV5-1 and TRBJ2-6; a possible D gene is TRBD1 (6 bases). The CDR3 has 14 amino acids. CDR1 is SGHRS and CDR2 is YFSETQ in the germline V gene. The germline V and J ends were trimmed by 6 bases and 0 bases, with 7 bases remaining between them. CDR3: CASMGASGANVLTF. CDR3 sequence (DNA): TGCGCCAGCATGGGGGCCTCTGGGGCCAACGTCCTGACTTTC.

The CDR3 loop reads CASSDGGTYNEQFF. The DNA for the CDR3 is TGTGCCAGCAGCGATGGGGGGACCTACAATGAGCAGTTCTTC. The chain joins TRBV7-3 to TRBJ2-1; D is perhaps TRBD2 (6 bases). CDR3 length equals 14 residues. The germline CDR1 and CDR2 sequences are SGHTA and FQGTGA. V gave up 5 bases and J gave up 2 bases, with 10 bases separating them.

The rearrangement links TRBV7-3 to TRBJ1-1, with D possibly matching TRBD1 (5 bases). CDR3 size: 13 residues. V was cut by 2 bases and J by 3 bases, with 7 bases left in between. Germline V CDR1 and CDR2: SGHTA, FQGTGA. The CDR3, as DNA: TGTGCCAGCAGCTTACGGGGGGACACTGAAGCTTTCTTT. It specifies CASSLRGDTEAFF.

The chain combines TRBV3-1 (or the pseudogene TRBV3-2) with TRBJ2-3; the match to TRBD2 covers 13 bases. The CDR3 is 16 residues long. Trimming at V came to 4 bases and at J to 5 bases, leaving 6 bases not matched to a gene. Germline V gene sequence: CDR1 LGHDT, CDR2 YNNKEL (reference sequence). The CDR3 DNA reads as TGTGCCAGCAGCCTTCGACTAGCGGGAGGTGGAGATACGCAGTATTTT. It codes for CASSLRLAGGGDTQYF.

The chain carries TRBV7-2 and TRBJ2-3; D not resolved. The CDR3 totals 14 residues. Germline V gives CDR1 SGHTA, CDR2 FQGNSA. Deletions cut 4 bases from V and 0 bases from J, with 8 bases between. The CDR3 nucleotides read TGTGCCAGCAGCTCCCCGAGGAGCACAGATACGCAGTATTTT. It encodes CASSSPRSTDTQYF. The full variable domain, with the rest looked up from reference TRBV7-2 and TRBJ2-3, is GAGVSQSPSNKVTEKGKDVELRCDPISGHTALYWYRQSLGQGLEFLIYFQGNSAPDKSGLPSDRFSAERTGGSVSTLTIQRTQQEDSAVYLCASSSPRSTDTQYFGPGTRLTVL.

This clone was picked up one time. This chain connects TRBV2 to TRBJ2-1; D is unresolved. Between the trimmed V and J ends, which lost 6 bases and 12 bases, there was a span of 27 bases. CDR1 and CDR2 from the germline V gene are SNHLY and FYNNEI. The CDR3 length is 16 residues. Here the CDR3 DNA reads TGTGCCAGCAGCGACACGACGAACCCCCCGCGTTTAGGGCAGTTCTTC. It codes for CASSDTTNPPRLGQFF.

The chain combines TRBV6-2 or TRBV6-3 with TRBJ2-3, with TRBD1 matching over 9 bases. J lost 2 bases, V lost 5 bases, and 5 bases had no gene match. This CDR3 region has 15 residues. Germline V gives CDR1 MNHEY, CDR2 SVGEGT. This CDR3 reads CASSRTGAITDTQYF. The CDR3 DNA sequence: TGTGCCAGCAGTCGGACAGGGGCCATCACAGATACGCAGTATTTT.